One sample yielded the 17 T cell receptor beta chains listed below, sequenced in a study of metastatic and nonmetastatic thyroid tumors. Patients underwent thyroid surgery, and none had received any treatment before it. TCRdb re-analyzed the PCR reads using MiXCR. The sample consists of under 95,000 clones, less than 10% of them appearing once. The specimen sequenced was blood. Every receptor here comes from a female donor with papillary thyroid cancer or a benign thyroid nodule (not recorded which). Some clones in this sample may be carry-over from other donors' samples.

This clone was seen ten or more times. This chain connects TRBV7-3 to TRBJ2-3, with D possibly TRBD2 on 5 matching bases. V lost 1 base and J lost 3, with 11 bases in between. Per the germline V gene, CDR1 is SGHTA and CDR2 is FQGTGA. This CDR3 has 15 amino acids. The CDR3 DNA reads TGTGCCAGCAGCTTAAGCAGCGGAGTAACAGATACGCAGTATTTT. This sequence encodes CASSLSSGVTDTQYF.

This clone came up many times. This chain uses TRBV19 with TRBJ1-2, with TRBD1 matching 7 bases. The CDR3 extends over 13 amino acids. Per germline, CDR1 LNHDA and CDR2 SQIVND (reference sequence). Trimming removed 11 bases from V and 0 bases from J; junction bases left unmatched: 6. Here the CDR3 reads CARQGLTNYGYTF. CDR3 DNA sequence: TGTGCCCGACAGGGACTGACTAACTATGGCTACACCTTC.

This clone occurred many times. J is TRBJ2-1 and V is TRBV27; 7 positions agree with TRBD1. V lost 3 bases and J lost 4; bases outside the gene matches: 9. In germline, CDR1 is MNHEY, CDR2 SMNVEV (reference sequence). The CDR3 runs 16 residues. The CDR3 spells CASSLTPGQPYNEQFF. CDR3 DNA sequence: TGTGCCAGCAGTTTGACCCCGGGACAGCCTTACAATGAGCAGTTCTTC.

The rearrangement links TRBV7-7 to TRBJ2-5; 8 positions agree with TRBD2. The CDR3 consists of 14 residues. Trimming cost V 1 base and J 5 bases; bases outside gene matches: 3. Germline CDR1 reads SSHAT; CDR2 reads FNYEAQ (reference sequence). CDR3 sequence (DNA): TGTGCCAGCAGCTTAGACGGGGGGGAGGAGACCCAGTACTTC. It encodes CASSLDGGEETQYF. Full variable domain (missing parts from reference TRBV7-7 and TRBJ2-5): GAGVSQSPRYKVTKRGQDVTLRCDPISSHATLYWYQQALGQGPEFLTYFNYEAQPDKSGLPSDRFSAERPEGSISTLTIQRTEQRDSAMYRCASSLDGGEETQYFGPGTRLLVL.

This clone was detected ten times or more. The chain couples TRBV11-2 to TRBJ2-1, with 8 bases identical to TRBD1. With V trimmed by 5 bases and J by 8 bases, 11 bases remained unmatched. Per the germline V gene, CDR1 is SGHAT and CDR2 is FQNNGV. This CDR3 has 15 residues. CDR3: CASSPRDRWVDEQFF. The CDR3 DNA is TGTGCCAGCAGCCCCCGGGACAGGTGGGTCGATGAGCAGTTCTTC. The full variable domain, rest sourced from reference TRBV11-2 and TRBJ2-1, is EAGVAQSPRYKIIEKRQSVAFWCNPISGHATLYWYQQILGQGPKLLIQFQNNGVVDDSQLPKDRFSAERLKGVDSTLKIQPAKLEDSAVYLCASSPRDRWVDEQFFGPGTRLTVL.

This clone was detected many times. This CDR3 is CASSIGSGGGTDTQYF. In DNA form, the CDR3 reads TGTGCCAGCAGTATAGGTAGCGGGGGCGGCACAGATACGCAGTATTTT. The rearrangement uses TRBV6-1 and TRBJ2-3; 9 positions match TRBD2. J lost 1 base, V lost 5 bases, and 7 bases had no gene match. This CDR3 has 16 residues. Germline V gene lookup returns CDR1 MNHNS and CDR2 SASEGT.

This clone was observed a handful of times. Possible read error: a much larger clone is one base away. V and J are TRBV15 and TRBJ2-5; D ambiguous. Per the germline V gene, CDR1 is LNHNV and CDR2 is YYDKDF (reference sequence). CDR3 length equals 13 residues. The CDR3 protein is CATSGDQRETQYF. Here the CDR3 DNA reads TGTGCCACCAGCGGAGATCAGCGAGAGACCCAGTACTTC.

The table lists this clone with a few counts. This chain connects TRBV12-3 or TRBV12-4 to TRBJ1-1, with 8 bases that match TRBD1. The CDR3 runs to 13 residues. V trimming: 6 bases; J trimming: 10 bases; junction bases outside the gene matches: 10. CDR3 in amino acids: CASSPRQGRGAFF. In DNA form, the CDR3 reads TGTGCCAGCAGCCCTAGACAGGGGCGCGGAGCTTTCTTT.

This clone was found many times. V gene TRBV4-2 combines with J gene TRBJ1-2, with D maybe TRBD1 (6 bases). Trimming cost V 0 bases and J 4 bases, with 9 bases left between them. CDR1 and CDR2 from the germline V gene are LGHNA and YNFKEQ. The CDR3 is 14 residues long. CDR3 region: CASSQDRGSYGYTF. The CDR3 DNA reads TGTGCCAGCAGCCAAGACAGGGGTTCCTATGGCTACACCTTC.

The V call is TRBV5-6, the J call TRBJ1-2; unclear D gene. Germline V lookup: CDR1 SGHDT, CDR2 YYEEEE. Trimming removed 1 base at V and 3 bases at J, with 10 bases between. This CDR3 comprises 14 residues. In nucleotides, the CDR3 is TGTGCCAGCAGCTTGATTGGGGAGGACTATGGCTACACCTTC. This sequence encodes CASSLIGEDYGYTF.

This clone was detected a few times. The V call is TRBV2, the J call TRBJ2-7, with 7 bases matching TRBD1. J was trimmed by 4 bases and V by 5 bases; bases with no gene match: 2. The CDR3 consists of 12 residues. CDR1 SNHLY and CDR2 FYNNEI come from the germline V gene. The CDR3 sequence: CASSYRGYEQYF. CDR3 sequence (DNA): TGTGCCAGCAGTTACAGGGGTTACGAGCAGTACTTC.

This clone was detected many times. The chain recombines TRBV7-9 with TRBJ2-7; 10 nucleotides align to TRBD1. The trim removed 2 bases at V and 5 bases at J, leaving 6 bases unmatched. The germline V gene encodes CDR1 SEHNR and CDR2 FQNEAQ (reference sequence). The CDR3 totals 15 residues. CDR3 sequence reads: CASSLPGQGSDEQYF. Here the CDR3 DNA reads TGTGCCAGCAGCTTACCGGGACAGGGGAGCGACGAGCAGTACTTC.

This clone was seen repeatedly, ten times or more. One junction end does not reproduce the germline sequence, and a read error may be involved. The chain employs TRBV19 and TRBJ1-4; the match to TRBD1 covers 7 bases. The CDR3 has 14 amino acids. The germline CDR1 and CDR2 sequences are LNHDA and SQIVND (reference sequence). DNA of the CDR3: TGTGCCAGTAGTATCGGCAGGGGGAATGGAAAACTGTTTTTT. This codes for CASSIGRGNGKLFF.

There are many counts of this clone. The rearrangement links TRBV10-3 to TRBJ2-3; 11 bases align to TRBD2. CDR1 and CDR2 (germline): ENHRY, SYGVKD. V was pared by 6 bases and J by 3 bases, with 5 bases of the junction left unmatched. The CDR3 has 15 amino acids. Here the CDR3 reads CAIRETSGGTDTQYF. In DNA, the CDR3 is TGTGCCATCAGGGAAACTAGCGGGGGAACAGATACGCAGTATTTT.

The table lists this clone with many counts. The chain carries TRBV9 and TRBJ2-3, with D possibly being TRBD2 (7 bases). Trimming shortened V by 3 bases and J by 0 bases, and 11 bases separated the two germline ends. The CDR3 contains 15 residues. Germline V CDR1 and CDR2: SGDLS, YYNGEE. The CDR3 DNA is TGTGCCAGCAGCGCCCGGGGGGCCAGCACAGATACGCAGTATTTT. This translates into CASSARGASTDTQYF.

In this sample, this clone turned up many times. J is TRBJ2-1 and V is TRBV7-9; D tentatively fits TRBD1 or TRBD2 (5 bases each). Germline values: CDR1 SEHNR, CDR2 FQNEAQ (reference sequence). V was cut by 5 bases and J by 10 bases, with 12 bases left in between. CDR3 size: 12 residues. CDR3: CASSGAPGEQFF. CDR3 nucleotides: TGTGCCAGCAGCGGGGCTCCGGGAGAGCAGTTCTTC.

The table lists this clone with many counts. The CDR3 here is CASSSDGFYGYTF. CDR3 nucleotides: TGTGCCAGCAGTTCAGACGGGTTCTATGGCTACACCTTC. This chain joins TRBV6-1 and TRBJ1-2; D is unresolved. Germline V gene data show CDR1 as MNHNS and CDR2 as SASEGT. The CDR3 spans 13 residues. The V gene lost 5 bases and the J gene lost 4 bases, with 11 bases spanning the gap.